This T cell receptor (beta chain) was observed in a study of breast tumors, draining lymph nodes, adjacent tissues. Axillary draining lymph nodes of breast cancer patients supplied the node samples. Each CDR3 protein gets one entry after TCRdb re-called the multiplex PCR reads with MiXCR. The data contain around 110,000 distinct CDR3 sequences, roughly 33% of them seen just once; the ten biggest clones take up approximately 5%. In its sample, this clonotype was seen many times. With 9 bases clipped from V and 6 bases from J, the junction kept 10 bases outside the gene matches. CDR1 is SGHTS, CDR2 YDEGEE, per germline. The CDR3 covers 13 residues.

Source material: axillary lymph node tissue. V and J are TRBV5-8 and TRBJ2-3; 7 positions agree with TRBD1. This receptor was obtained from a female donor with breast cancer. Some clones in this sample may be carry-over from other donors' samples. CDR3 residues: CATGTEILDTQYF. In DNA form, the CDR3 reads TGTGCCACCGGGACAGAGATTCTGGATACGCAGTATTTT. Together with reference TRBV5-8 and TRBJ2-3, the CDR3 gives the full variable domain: EAGVTQSPTHLIKTRGQQATLRCSPISGHTSVYWYQQALGLGLQFLLWYDEGEERNRGNFPPRFSGRQFPNYSSELNVNALELEDSALYLCATGTEILDTQYFGPGTRLTVL.